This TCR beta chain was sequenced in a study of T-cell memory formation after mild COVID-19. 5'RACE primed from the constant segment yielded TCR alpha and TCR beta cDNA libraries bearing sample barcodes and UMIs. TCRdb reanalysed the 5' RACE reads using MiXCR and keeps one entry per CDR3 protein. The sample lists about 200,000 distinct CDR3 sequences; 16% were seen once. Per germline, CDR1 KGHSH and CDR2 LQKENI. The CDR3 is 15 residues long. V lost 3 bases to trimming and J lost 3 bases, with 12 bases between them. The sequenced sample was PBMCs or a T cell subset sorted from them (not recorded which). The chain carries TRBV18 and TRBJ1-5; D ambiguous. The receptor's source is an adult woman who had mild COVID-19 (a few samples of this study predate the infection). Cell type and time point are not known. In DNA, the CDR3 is TGTGCCAGCTCACCGTTTACAGACATCAATCAGCCCCAGCATTTT. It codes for CASSPFTDINQPQHF. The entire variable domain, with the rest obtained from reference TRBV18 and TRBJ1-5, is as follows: NAGVMQNPRHLVRRRGQEARLRCSPMKGHSHVYWYRQLPEEGLKFMVYLQKENIIDESGMPKERFSAEFPKEGPSILRIQQVVRGDSAAYFCASSPFTDINQPQHFGDGTRLSIL.